The rows below give T cell receptor beta chains drawn from one sample of a study of blood T cell repertoires in COVID-19. Sequencing used immunoSEQ multiplex PCR; TCRdb keeps in-frame clones, though not all of them. The table records about 250,000 clones, over 80% of them present only once. Sequencing was done on a sample of PBMCs or T cells enriched from blood (not recorded which). The source of these receptors is a woman aged 18-35 years who had recovered from COVID-19. Both conserved end residues are part of each CDR3. D genes are given only for firm matches. Clone size is not always given. Where it is, it says once, few, many or a class for expanded clones.

clone_size: .
v_call: TRBV4-1
d_call: .
j_call: TRBJ2-3
cdr3_nt: TGCGCCAGCAGCCAAGACAGGGTCACAGATACGCAGTATTTT
cdr3_aa: CASSQDRVTDTQYF

clone_size: .
v_call: TRBV28
d_call: .
j_call: TRBJ1-4
cdr3_nt: TGTGCCAGCAGCAGGGGTAGGGTACGGGAAAAACTGTTTTTT
cdr3_aa: CASSRGRVREKLFF

clone_size: .
v_call: TRBV2
d_call: TRBD2
j_call: TRBJ2-1
cdr3_nt: TGTGCCAGCAGGGCGGGGACTAGCGGGAAGTATGAGCAGTTCTTC
cdr3_aa: CASRAGTSGKYEQFF

clone_size: .
v_call: TRBV5-1
d_call: TRBD1
j_call: TRBJ1-1
cdr3_nt: TGCGCCAGCACCTCGACAGGGGGCATGACTGAAGCTTTCTTT
cdr3_aa: CASTSTGGMTEAFF

clone_size: .
v_call: TRBV15
d_call: .
j_call: TRBJ2-2
cdr3_nt: TGTGCCACCAGCAGCACAGGGAACACCGGGGAGCTGTTTTTT
cdr3_aa: CATSSTGNTGELFF

clone_size: .
v_call: TRBV7-2
d_call: TRBD2
j_call: TRBJ2-1
cdr3_nt: TGTGCCAGCAGCCGTAGCGGGGGGACCTACAATGAGCAGTTCTTC
cdr3_aa: CASSRSGGTYNEQFF

clone_size: .
v_call: TRBV5-1
d_call: .
j_call: TRBJ1-1
cdr3_nt: TGCGCCAGCAGCTTGAGGAAGGGGTGGGGCACTGAAGCTTTCTTT
cdr3_aa: CASSLRKGWGTEAFF

clone_size: .
v_call: TRBV19
d_call: .
j_call: TRBJ1-1
cdr3_nt: TGTGCCAGTAGCCATGGGGGGGCCCCCGATCGGGCTTTCTTT
cdr3_aa: CASSHGGAPDRAFF

clone_size: .
v_call: TRBV5-1
d_call: .
j_call: TRBJ1-1
cdr3_nt: TGCGCCAGCAGCTTGGCCTTCGGCCAGGGAGGCTCTGAAGCTTTCTTT
cdr3_aa: CASSLAFGQGGSEAFF

clone_size: .
v_call: TRBV9
d_call: .
j_call: TRBJ2-7
cdr3_nt: TGTGCCAGCAGCGTTGGACCGGACAGCTACGAGCAGTACTTC
cdr3_aa: CASSVGPDSYEQYF

clone_size: .
v_call: TRBV6-5
d_call: .
j_call: TRBJ1-2
cdr3_nt: TGTGCCAGCAGTTACTCACAGGACGGCGGATATGGCTACACCTTC
cdr3_aa: CASSYSQDGGYGYTF

clone_size: .
v_call: TRBV5-1
d_call: .
j_call: TRBJ1-1
cdr3_nt: TGCGCCAGCAGCTTGTTATTAGCCGGGAACACTGAAGCTTTCTTT
cdr3_aa: CASSLLLAGNTEAFF

clone_size: once
v_call: TRBV5-1
d_call: TRBD2
j_call: TRBJ2-1
cdr3_nt: TGCGCCAGCAGCTTCGGGACTAGCGGGAGTGTAGATGAGCAGTTCTTC
cdr3_aa: CASSFGTSGSVDEQFF

clone_size: .
v_call: TRBV19
d_call: .
j_call: TRBJ2-6
cdr3_nt: TGTGCCAGTAGTAGGGGGGACTCTGGGGCCAACGTCCTGACTTTC
cdr3_aa: CASSRGDSGANVLTF

clone_size: once
v_call: TRBV18
d_call: .
j_call: TRBJ1-2
cdr3_nt: TGTGCCAGCTCACCTCCGAGAGAGGACTATGGCTACACCTTC
cdr3_aa: CASSPPREDYGYTF

clone_size: .
v_call: TRBV6-1
d_call: .
j_call: TRBJ1-3
cdr3_nt: TGTGCCAGCAGTGAGCGGTTCGGGAGCTCTGGAAACACCATATATTTT
cdr3_aa: CASSERFGSSGNTIYF

clone_size: .
v_call: TRBV11-2
d_call: .
j_call: TRBJ1-2
cdr3_nt: TGTGCCAGCAGCTTAGAGCTAGCACCGAACTATGGCTACACCTTC
cdr3_aa: CASSLELAPNYGYTF

clone_size: few
v_call: TRBV5-5
d_call: .
j_call: TRBJ2-7
cdr3_nt: TGTGCCAGCAGCTTGGAACCCCGGAGCGACGAGCAGTACTTC
cdr3_aa: CASSLEPRSDEQYF

clone_size: once
v_call: TRBV28
d_call: TRBD1
j_call: TRBJ1-4
cdr3_nt: TGTGCCAGCAGCCCCACAGGGGGAGCGAAACTGTTTTTT
cdr3_aa: CASSPTGGAKLFF

clone_size: .
v_call: TRBV5-4
d_call: .
j_call: TRBJ1-1
cdr3_nt: TGTGCCAGCAACGTAATGGGGGCGGACACTGAAGCTTTCTTT
cdr3_aa: CASNVMGADTEAFF

clone_size: .
v_call: TRBV27
d_call: .
j_call: TRBJ2-5
cdr3_nt: TGTGCCAGCAGTCCAACCCCCAGGGGTGGGCAAGAGACCCAGTACTTC
cdr3_aa: CASSPTPRGGQETQYF

clone_size: once
v_call: TRBV27
d_call: .
j_call: TRBJ1-3
cdr3_nt: TGTGCCAGCAGCCCTCTCGTAGCCTCTGGAAACACCATATATTTT
cdr3_aa: CASSPLVASGNTIYF

clone_size: .
v_call: TRBV7-8
d_call: .
j_call: TRBJ1-1
cdr3_nt: TGTGCCAGCACCCCGAGGTACGGGGGGAATCCTGAAGCTTTCTTT
cdr3_aa: CASTPRYGGNPEAFF

clone_size: .
v_call: TRBV7-9
d_call: .
j_call: TRBJ1-1
cdr3_nt: TGTGCCAGCAGCCCTCGGGAGGGGGGGAACACTGAAGCTTTCTTT
cdr3_aa: CASSPREGGNTEAFF

clone_size: .
v_call: TRBV7-9
d_call: .
j_call: TRBJ2-1
cdr3_nt: TGTGCCAGCAGCTTAGGTGGCCTAGCTTCCAATGAGCAGTTCTTC
cdr3_aa: CASSLGGLASNEQFF

clone_size: once
v_call: TRBV25-1
d_call: .
j_call: TRBJ1-2
cdr3_nt: TGTGCCAGCGGCGGGATAGGGGGCTACACCTTC
cdr3_aa: CASGGIGGYTF

clone_size: .
v_call: TRBV7-8
d_call: .
j_call: TRBJ1-2
cdr3_nt: TGTGCCAGCAGCCAGACAGACTATGGCTACACCTTC
cdr3_aa: CASSQTDYGYTF